The sequence of this T cell receptor (beta chain) was determined in a study of blood T cell repertoires in COVID-19. Across the whole study: Donors in the United States, Italy and Spain gave samples during acute or convalescent COVID-19.

Losses at the gene ends were 3 bases for V and 4 bases for J; bases not matched to a gene: 5. The CDR3 consists of 16 residues. CDR1 MNHEY and CDR2 SMNVEV come from the germline V gene (reference sequence). Sequenced by immunoSEQ multiplex PCR; TCRdb stores in-frame clones only, minus some. The repertoire holds around 250,000 clones, over 75% seen once, with approximately 2% in the top ten. Sequencing used PBMCs or T cells enriched from blood (not recorded which). This sequence originates from a woman aged 50 to 60 who had recovered from COVID-19. This chain joins TRBV27 and TRBJ2-6; 8 bases align to TRBD1. CDR3 DNA sequence: TGTGCCAGCAGTTTCCGACAGGGGCTGGGGGCCAACGTCCTGACTTTC. Encoded protein: CASSFRQGLGANVLTF. The whole variable domain, filled in from reference TRBV27 and TRBJ2-6, reads EAQVTQNPRYLITVTGKKLTVTCSQNMNHEYMSWYRQDPGLGLRQIYYSMNVEVTDKGDVPEGYKVSRKEKRNFPLILESPSPNQTSLYFCASSFRQGLGANVLTFGAGSRLTVL.